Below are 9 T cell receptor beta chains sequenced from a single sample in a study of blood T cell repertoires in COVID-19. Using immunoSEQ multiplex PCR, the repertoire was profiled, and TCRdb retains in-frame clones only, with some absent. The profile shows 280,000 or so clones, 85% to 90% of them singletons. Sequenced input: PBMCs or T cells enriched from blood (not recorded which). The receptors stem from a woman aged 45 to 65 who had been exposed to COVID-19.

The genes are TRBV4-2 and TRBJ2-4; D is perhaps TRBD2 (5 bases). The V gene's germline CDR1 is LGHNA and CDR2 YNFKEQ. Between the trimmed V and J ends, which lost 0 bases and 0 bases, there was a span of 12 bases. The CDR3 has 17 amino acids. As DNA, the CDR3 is TGTGCCAGCAGCCAAGATCTGACGGGGATAGCCAAAAACATTCAGTACTTC. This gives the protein CASSQDLTGIAKNIQYF.

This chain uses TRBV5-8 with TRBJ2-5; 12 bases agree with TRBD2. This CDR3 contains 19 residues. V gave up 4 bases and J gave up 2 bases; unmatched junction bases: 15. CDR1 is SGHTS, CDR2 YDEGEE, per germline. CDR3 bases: TGTGCCAGCAGCCCCCCGAACCTACTAGCGGGGGGACGTCAAGAGACCCAGTACTTC. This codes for CASSPPNLLAGGRQETQYF.

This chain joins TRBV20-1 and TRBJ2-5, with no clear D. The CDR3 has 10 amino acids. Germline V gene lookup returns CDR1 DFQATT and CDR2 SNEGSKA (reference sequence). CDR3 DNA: TGCAGACCCTCGGAAGAGACCCAGTACTTC. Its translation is CRPSEETQYF.

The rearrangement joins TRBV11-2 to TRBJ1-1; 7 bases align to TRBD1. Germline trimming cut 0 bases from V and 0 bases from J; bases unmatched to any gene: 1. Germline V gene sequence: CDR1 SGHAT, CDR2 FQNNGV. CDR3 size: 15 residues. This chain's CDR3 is CASSLETGVNTEAFF. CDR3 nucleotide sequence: TGTGCCAGCAGCTTAGAAACAGGGGTGAACACTGAAGCTTTCTTT.

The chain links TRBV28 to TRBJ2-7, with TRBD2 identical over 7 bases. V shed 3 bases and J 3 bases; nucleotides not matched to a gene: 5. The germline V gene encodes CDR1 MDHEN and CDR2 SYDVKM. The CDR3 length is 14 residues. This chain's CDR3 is CASSLRGFLYEQYF. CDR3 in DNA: TGTGCCAGCAGTTTGCGGGGGTTTCTCTACGAGCAGTACTTC.

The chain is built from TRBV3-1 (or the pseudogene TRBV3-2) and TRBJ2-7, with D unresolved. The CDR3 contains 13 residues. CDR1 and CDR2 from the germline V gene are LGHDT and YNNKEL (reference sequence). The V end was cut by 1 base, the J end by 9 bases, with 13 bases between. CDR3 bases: TGTGCCAGCAGCCAAGCCGCAGCGCCTTGGCAGTACTTC. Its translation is CASSQAAAPWQYF.

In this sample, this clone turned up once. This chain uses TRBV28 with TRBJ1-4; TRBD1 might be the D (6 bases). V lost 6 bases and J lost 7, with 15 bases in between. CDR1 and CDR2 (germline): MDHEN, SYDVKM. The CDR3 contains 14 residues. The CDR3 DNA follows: TGTGCCAGCAGCCCAGGGCAGGGGCTTGAAAAACTGTTTTTT. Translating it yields CASSPGQGLEKLFF. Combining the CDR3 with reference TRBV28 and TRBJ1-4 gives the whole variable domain DVKVTQSSRYLVKRTGEKVFLECVQDMDHENMFWYRQDPGLGLRLIYFSYDVKMKEKGDIPEGYSVSREKKERFSLILESASTNQTSMYLCASSPGQGLEKLFFGSGTQLSVL.

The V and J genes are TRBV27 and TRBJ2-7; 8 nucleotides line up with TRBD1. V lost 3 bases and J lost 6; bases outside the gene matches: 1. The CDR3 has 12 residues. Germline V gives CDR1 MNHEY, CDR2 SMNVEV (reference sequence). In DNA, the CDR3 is TGTGCCAGCAGTTTCAGGGGGCGCGAGCAGTACTTC. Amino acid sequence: CASSFRGREQYF.

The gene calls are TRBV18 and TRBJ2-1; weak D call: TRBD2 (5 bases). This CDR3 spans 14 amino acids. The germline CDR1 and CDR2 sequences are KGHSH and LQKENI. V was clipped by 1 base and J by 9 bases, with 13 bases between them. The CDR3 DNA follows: TGTGCCAGCTCACCACGACCTCAAGAGGGTGAGCAGTTCTTC. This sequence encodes CASSPRPQEGEQFF.